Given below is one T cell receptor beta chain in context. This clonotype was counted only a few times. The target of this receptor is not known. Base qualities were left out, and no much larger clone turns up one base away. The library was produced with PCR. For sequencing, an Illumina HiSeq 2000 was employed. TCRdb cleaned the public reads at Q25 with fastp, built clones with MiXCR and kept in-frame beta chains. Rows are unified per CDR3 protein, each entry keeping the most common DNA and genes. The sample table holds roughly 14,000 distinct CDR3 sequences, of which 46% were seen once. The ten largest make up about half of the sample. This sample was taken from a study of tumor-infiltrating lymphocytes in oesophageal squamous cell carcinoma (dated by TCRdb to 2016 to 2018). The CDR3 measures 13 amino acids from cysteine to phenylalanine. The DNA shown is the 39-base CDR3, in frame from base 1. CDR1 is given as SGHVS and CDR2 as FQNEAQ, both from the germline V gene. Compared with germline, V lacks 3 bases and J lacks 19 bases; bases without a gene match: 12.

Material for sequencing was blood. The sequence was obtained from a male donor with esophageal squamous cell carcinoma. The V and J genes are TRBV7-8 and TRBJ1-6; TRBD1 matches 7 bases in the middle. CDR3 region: CASSLDRQAEQHF. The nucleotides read TGTGCCAGCAGCTTGGACAGGCAGGCTGAGCAGCACTTT.